These 17 T cell receptor beta chains share one sample of origin, sequenced in a study of blood T cell repertoires in COVID-19. The method was immunoSEQ multiplex PCR; TCRdb's version includes in-frame clones alone and lacks a portion of them. The sample lists about 340,000 clones; around 83% were seen once. The sample was peripheral blood. All receptors come from a man aged 30 to 45 with active or convalescent COVID-19.

This chain connects TRBV7-9 to TRBJ2-5, with TRBD2 identical over 8 bases. Trimming cost V 1 base and J 4 bases; bases outside gene matches: 5. This CDR3 is 15 amino acids long. Looked up from germline, CDR1 is SEHNR and CDR2 is FQNEAQ (reference sequence). The CDR3 nucleotides are TGTGCCAGCAGCTTAGGGACGGGGGGGCGAGAGACCCAGTACTTC. This sequence encodes CASSLGTGGRETQYF.

The genes are TRBV3-1 (or the pseudogene TRBV3-2) and TRBJ2-5; TRBD2 might be the D (6 bases). The V gene's germline CDR1 is LGHDT and CDR2 YNNKEL (reference sequence). CDR3 length: 15 amino acids. The V gene lost 0 bases and the J gene lost 5 bases, with 13 bases spanning the gap. CDR3 loop: CASSQDVLAGETQYF. CDR3 in DNA: TGTGCCAGCAGCCAAGATGTACTAGCAGGCGAGACCCAGTACTTC.

This clone is a singleton in its sample. This chain uses TRBV28 with TRBJ1-5; no clear D. The CDR3 extends over 17 amino acids. The V end lost 1 base, the J end lost 0 bases, and 13 bases lay between the germline ends. CDR1 is MDHEN and CDR2 is SYDVKM in the germline V gene. The DNA of the CDR3 is TGTGCCAGCAGTTTATTGGTACTCACGAATAGCAATCAGCCCCAGCATTTT. Protein product: CASSLLVLTNSNQPQHF. The entire variable domain, with the rest obtained from reference TRBV28 and TRBJ1-5, is as follows: DVKVTQSSRYLVKRTGEKVFLECVQDMDHENMFWYRQDPGLGLRLIYFSYDVKMKEKGDIPEGYSVSREKKERFSLILESASTNQTSMYLCASSLLVLTNSNQPQHFGDGTRLSIL.

This clone was detected only once. V usage is TRBV10-2 and J usage is TRBJ2-1; perhaps TRBD2 as D (6 bases). The CDR3 covers 14 residues. The ends were cut back, 3 bases at V and 9 bases at J, with 15 bases in the middle. Germline assignment: CDR1 WSHSY and CDR2 SAAADI. The CDR3 sequence is CASSETGVQGEQFF. In DNA form, the CDR3 reads TGCGCCAGCAGTGAAACGGGAGTCCAAGGTGAGCAGTTCTTC.

The chain carries TRBV28 and TRBJ1-4; 9 bases line up with TRBD1. In germline, CDR1 is MDHEN, CDR2 SYDVKM. After removal of 5 bases from V and 7 bases from J, the junction contained 8 bases not matched to a gene. This CDR3 comprises 15 residues. This CDR3 is CASSPPGQGIEKLFF. As DNA, the CDR3 is TGTGCCAGCAGTCCTCCGGGACAGGGTATTGAAAAACTGTTTTTT.

The chain uses TRBV4-3 and TRBJ2-1; 8 bases are a match to TRBD2. Germline values: CDR1 LGHNA, CDR2 YSLEER. This CDR3 has 15 amino acids. V gave up 1 base and J gave up 4 bases; unmatched junction bases: 3. CDR3 coding DNA: TGCGCCAGCAGCCAAGGGACTAGCAGATACAATGAGCAGTTCTTC. Its translation is CASSQGTSRYNEQFF.

This clone was seen more than once but under ten times. V usage is TRBV11-2 and J usage is TRBJ1-1; 7 nucleotides match TRBD1. V lost 4 bases to trimming and J lost 0 bases; unmatched junction nucleotides: 8. The CDR3 is 16 residues long. CDR1 and CDR2 (germline): SGHAT, FQNNGV. Here the CDR3 reads CASSSPTGLMNTEAFF. The DNA of the CDR3 is TGTGCCAGCAGCTCTCCGACAGGGCTGATGAACACTGAAGCTTTCTTT.

This clone is a singleton in its sample. The rearrangement uses TRBV29-1 and TRBJ2-1; 14 nucleotides line up with TRBD2. The junction had 3 bases not matched to a gene; V was cut back by 5 bases and J by 0 bases. This CDR3 has 16 residues. Germline-derived CDR1 and CDR2 are SQVTM and ANQGSEA. This CDR3 is CSVSGLAGGSYNEQFF. CDR3 in DNA: TGCAGCGTTTCCGGACTAGCGGGAGGCTCCTACAATGAGCAGTTCTTC.

The chain uses TRBV18 and TRBJ1-6; no definite D call. The V end lost 3 bases, the J end lost 7 bases, and 10 bases lay between the germline ends. CDR1 and CDR2 from the germline V gene are KGHSH and LQKENI. CDR3 length: 14 amino acids. The CDR3 DNA sequence: TGTGCCAGCTCACCGCCTAGTCCAAATTCACCCCTCCACTTT. This encodes CASSPPSPNSPLHF.

As DNA, the CDR3 is TGTGCCAGCAGCCGTCACCCCAGTGGTGAGCAGTACTTC. The encoded protein is CASSRHPSGEQYF. The chain carries TRBV11-3 and TRBJ2-7; no reliable D call. Germline values: CDR1 SGHNT, CDR2 YENEEA. The CDR3 has 13 amino acids. The V gene lost 5 bases and the J gene lost 7 bases, with 15 bases spanning the gap.

The chain carries TRBV18 and TRBJ2-5; the D is unclear. V shed 3 bases and J shed 5 bases, with 4 bases lying between them. The CDR3 runs 11 residues. CDR1 is KGHSH and CDR2 is LQKENI in the germline V gene. CDR3 bases: TGTGCCAGCTCACCGAGGGAGACCCAGTACTTC. It codes for CASSPRETQYF. The full variable domain, completed using reference TRBV18 and TRBJ2-5, is NAGVMQNPRHLVRRRGQEARLRCSPMKGHSHVYWYRQLPEEGLKFMVYLQKENIIDESGMPKERFSAEFPKEGPSILRIQQVVRGDSAAYFCASSPRETQYFGPGTRLLVL.

The V and J genes are TRBV12-3 or TRBV12-4 and TRBJ1-1, with 8 bases fitting TRBD1. V was clipped by 4 bases and J by 7 bases; unmatched bases: 5. The CDR3 covers 13 residues. The CDR3, as DNA: TGTGCCAGCAGTTCCCCCGGACAGGGTGAAGCTTTCTTT. It encodes CASSSPGQGEAFF.

This sequence joins TRBV5-8 and TRBJ2-3; TRBD2 is a possible D gene (7 bases). Germline values: CDR1 SGHTS, CDR2 YDEGEE. The CDR3 has 16 amino acids. Trimming removed 3 bases from V and 4 bases from J, with 18 bases in between. The CDR3: CASSSYREGPSDTQYF. The DNA of the CDR3 is TGTGCCAGCAGCTCATACAGGGAGGGGCCTTCAGATACGCAGTATTTT. The full variable domain, completed using reference TRBV5-8 and TRBJ2-3, is EAGVTQSPTHLIKTRGQQATLRCSPISGHTSVYWYQQALGLGLQFLLWYDEGEERNRGNFPPRFSGRQFPNYSSELNVNALELEDSALYLCASSSYREGPSDTQYFGPGTRLTVL.

The J gene is TRBJ2-3, the V gene TRBV9, with 13 bases that match TRBD2. Germline lookup yields CDR1 SGDLS and CDR2 YYNGEE. V shed 7 bases and J 4 bases; nucleotides not matched to a gene: 6. CDR3 length: 15 residues. CDR3 in DNA: TGTGCCAGCGACCGACTAGCGGGAGGCGCAGATACGCAGTATTTT. This translates into CASDRLAGGADTQYF. The variable domain in full, completed from reference TRBV9 and TRBJ2-3, reads DSGVTQTPKHLITATGQRVTLRCSPRSGDLSVYWYQQSLDQGLQFLIQYYNGEERAKGNILERFSAQQFPDLHSELNLSSLELGDSALYFCASDRLAGGADTQYFGPGTRLTVL.

V and J are TRBV7-2 and TRBJ2-7; 11 nucleotides align to TRBD1. Losses at the gene ends were 7 bases for V and 4 bases for J; bases not matched to a gene: 6. Germline V lookup: CDR1 SGHTA, CDR2 FQGNSA. The CDR3 runs 14 residues. CDR3 amino acids: CASNGQGAAYEQYF. In DNA form, the CDR3 reads TGTGCCAGCAACGGACAGGGGGCCGCATACGAGCAGTACTTC.

The V call is TRBV4-2, the J call TRBJ2-1, with D perhaps TRBD2 (6 bases). V was cut by 0 bases and J by 7 bases, with 10 bases left in between. CDR3 size: 14 residues. Per the germline V gene, CDR1 is LGHNA and CDR2 is YNFKEQ. The CDR3 protein is CASSQDPSENEQFF. In DNA, the CDR3 is TGTGCCAGCAGCCAAGATCCTAGCGAGAATGAGCAGTTCTTC.

This chain connects TRBV6-7 to TRBJ2-1; 9 nucleotides match TRBD2. TRBV6-7 has ORF status, its function being uncertain. The junction had 14 bases not matched to a gene; V was cut back by 2 bases and J by 6 bases. This CDR3 has 18 residues. This CDR3 reads CASSYRSSGMRGTNEQFF. CDR3 DNA: TGTGCCAGCAGTTACCGTTCTAGCGGGATGAGGGGGACCAATGAGCAGTTCTTC.